The 15 T cell receptor beta chains presented below share a single source sample, sequenced in a study of CD8 T cells in ankylosing spondylitis (dated by TCRdb to about 2017). Libraries were constructed by 5' RACE. The listed sequencing device is Illumina HiSeq 2500. TCRdb ran its own pipeline on the public reads, namely fastp trimming at Q25 and MiXCR clone calling, and kept in-frame beta chains. Each CDR3 protein appears once, grouped with its most common genes and DNA. Here the sample has approximately 100,000 distinct CDR3 sequences; over 6.5% occur a single time. Together, the top ten hold nearly 10% of the sample. Sequencing was carried out using blood, either unsorted or a sorted T cell fraction (not recorded which). These receptors were taken from a male donor with ankylosing spondylitis or in good health (not recorded which).

Many counts were recorded for this clonotype. The chain combines TRBV20-1 with TRBJ2-5; 7 bases align to TRBD1. The CDR3 is 16 residues long. V lost 0 bases and J lost 3; bases outside the gene matches: 10. CDR1 is DFQATT and CDR2 is SNEGSKA in the germline V gene (reference sequence). This chain's CDR3 is CSARDTGGQEEETQYF. Here the CDR3 DNA reads TGCAGTGCTAGAGATACTGGCGGACAGGAGGAAGAGACCCAGTACTTC.

This clonotype was observed many times. Written as DNA, the CDR3 is TGCAGCGTTGTAGCCTCGGAGTCTCCTATATTTTTTGGGTTCTACGAGCAGTACTTC. Translated: CSVVASESPIFFGFYEQYF. The chain employs TRBV29-1 and TRBJ2-7; D is unclear. Trimming took off 4 bases at V and 3 bases at J, with 31 bases between the two ends. Germline V gene lookup returns CDR1 SQVTM and CDR2 ANQGSEA. CDR3 size: 19 residues.

This clonotype was picked up many times. J is TRBJ1-4 and V is TRBV5-5; 8 bases match TRBD1. From germline, CDR1 is SGHKS and CDR2 YYEKEE (reference sequence). CDR3 length equals 14 residues. J was trimmed by 8 bases and V by 4 bases; bases with no gene match: 7. The CDR3 DNA reads as TGTGCCAGCAGCCAAGGGACAGGCCGAGAAAAACTGTTTTTT. It encodes CASSQGTGREKLFF.

This clonotype was seen many times. In DNA form, the CDR3 reads TGTGCCAGCAGCTTTGGGCTGCTCTACAATGAGCAGTTCTTC. As protein: CASSFGLLYNEQFF. The chain recombines TRBV7-9 with TRBJ2-1; D remains ambiguous. Germline loops: CDR1 SEHNR, CDR2 FQNEAQ (reference sequence). The ends were cut back, 3 bases at V and 3 bases at J, with 9 bases in the middle. The CDR3 consists of 14 residues.

This clonotype was seen a few times. The chain uses TRBV19 and TRBJ1-4, with a weak D call TRBD1 (5 bases). Germline CDR1 is LNHDA and CDR2 is SQIVND (reference sequence). V lost 5 bases to trimming and J lost 5 bases, with 12 bases between them. The CDR3 loop spans 14 amino acids. In nucleotides, the CDR3 is TGTGCCAGTAGTCGACAGCAAGTAAATGAAAAACTGTTTTTT. Translated, it gives CASSRQQVNEKLFF. Complete variable domain (other parts from reference TRBV19 and TRBJ1-4): DGGITQSPKYLFRKEGQNVTLSCEQNLNHDAMYWYRQDPGQGLRLIYYSQIVNDFQKGDIAEGYSVSREKKESFPLTVTSAQKNPTAFYLCASSRQQVNEKLFFGSGTQLSVL.

The chain uses TRBV29-1 and TRBJ2-7; 8 bases agree with TRBD2. CDR1 is SQVTM and CDR2 is ANQGSEA in the germline V gene. V dropped 1 base and J dropped 8; count of bases not matched to a gene: 13. This CDR3 has 15 amino acids. CDR3 sequence: CSVEGIQRGPGKQYF. CDR3 DNA sequence: TGCAGCGTTGAAGGAATCCAGCGGGGGCCGGGGAAGCAGTACTTC.

This clonotype was observed many times. The CDR3 sequence: CSATGSIAGGTDTQYF. CDR3 bases: TGCAGTGCTACAGGCAGCATAGCGGGAGGCACAGATACGCAGTATTTT. The chain combines TRBV20-1 with TRBJ2-3, with TRBD2 matching 9 bases. V lost 4 bases and J lost 1; bases outside the gene matches: 9. The CDR3 loop spans 16 amino acids. Germline V gives CDR1 DFQATT, CDR2 SNEGSKA (reference sequence).

This clonotype was seen many times. This chain uses TRBV5-1 with TRBJ2-7, with TRBD2 identical over 10 bases. The junction had 7 bases not matched to a gene; V was cut back by 6 bases and J by 4 bases. The CDR3 consists of 14 residues. Germline V CDR1 and CDR2: SGHRS, YFSETQ. The CDR3 spells CASTLAGALYEQYF. CDR3 nucleotides: TGCGCCAGCACGCTAGCGGGAGCCTTGTACGAGCAGTACTTC.

The chain recombines TRBV10-2 with TRBJ1-1; TRBD1 matches at 9 bases. Trimming at V came to 2 bases and at J to 8 bases, leaving 3 bases not matched to a gene. Germline-derived CDR1 and CDR2 are WSHSY and SAAADI. This CDR3 is built from 13 residues. The DNA for the CDR3 is TGCGCCAGCAGTGAGCCTACAGGGGGCGAAGCTTTCTTT. Amino acids: CASSEPTGGEAFF.

The chain recombines TRBV6-2 or TRBV6-3 with TRBJ1-1; no clear D gene. Germline V CDR1 and CDR2: MNHEY, SVGEGT. This CDR3 is built from 16 residues. With 2 bases removed from V and 1 base from J, the gap between germline ends came to 14 bases. CDR3 sequence: CASSYGLARGNTEAFF. CDR3 nucleotides: TGTGCCAGCAGTTACGGGCTTGCCCGGGGGAACACTGAAGCTTTCTTT.

On this clonotype itself: At one of its ends the junction is not consistent with the germline gene, which may arise from a read error. The chain uses TRBV7-9 and TRBJ2-7; D possibly matches TRBD1 or TRBD2 (5 bases each). CDR1 and CDR2 from the germline V gene are SEHNR and FQNEAQ (reference sequence). This CDR3 is built from 14 residues. CDR3 sequence (DNA): TGTGCCAGCAGCTTGGGACGTCTCTCCTGCGAGCAGTACTTC. Translating it yields CASSLGRLSCEQYF.

This clonotype has at least ten counts. The chain joins TRBV5-5 to TRBJ2-2; the D gene is possibly TRBD1 (6 bases). Trimming left V 2 bases short and J 1 base short, with 15 bases between. Germline V lookup: CDR1 SGHKS, CDR2 YYEKEE (reference sequence). This CDR3 contains 17 residues. DNA of the CDR3: TGTGCCAGCAGCTTCTATCCAGGGGACGGGAACACCGGGGAGCTGTTTTTT. Protein: CASSFYPGDGNTGELFF.

This clonotype was counted many times. This rearrangement joins TRBV10-3 to TRBJ2-1; TRBD2 aligns across 10 bases. This CDR3 comprises 19 residues. CDR1 ENHRY and CDR2 SYGVKD come from the germline V gene. V was pared by 2 bases and J by 7 bases, with 17 bases of the junction left unmatched. CDR3 loop: CAISERAAASGGPGNEQFF. The CDR3 region has the DNA TGTGCCATCAGTGAGCGTGCCGCGGCTAGCGGGGGCCCGGGAAATGAGCAGTTCTTC.

In this sample, this clonotype turned up many times. The chain has TRBV12-3 or TRBV12-4 and TRBJ2-3; D is ambiguous. The CDR3 is 16 amino acids. The ends were cut back, 4 bases at V and 1 base at J, with 15 bases in the middle. The CDR3 DNA is TGTGCCAGCAGTTCGCTCGGACGGAAACGCACAGATACGCAGTATTTT. Its protein is CASSSLGRKRTDTQYF.

This clonotype was recorded at least ten times. The V call is TRBV6-2 or TRBV6-3, the J call TRBJ2-7; possibly TRBD1 for D (9 bases). V lost 0 bases to trimming and J lost 6 bases, with 24 bases between them. Germline assignment: CDR1 MNHEY and CDR2 SVGEGT. The CDR3 covers 18 residues. CDR3 loop: CASSYSRGQGLVHSEQYF. The CDR3 coding sequence is TGTGCCAGCAGTTACTCGAGGGGACAGGGACTAGTTCACTCCGAGCAGTACTTC.